A single sample is the source of the 7 T cell receptor beta chains below, sequenced in a study of T cell responses to AZD1222 COVID-19 vaccine (dated by TCRdb to about 2021). Receptor amplification or capture employed the immunoSEQ multiplex PCR assay. Sourced from immuneACCESS, this table was stored by TCRdb with only in-frame sequences that have V and J called. A share of the clones is absent; for the studies checked, an unresolved V gene accounts for under half, and the remainder has no known explanation. The table for this sample lists around 66,000 clones; roughly 87% of them were counted only once. The biggest ten clones account for approximately 15% of the sample. The time point label for this specimen denotes: baseline before first vaccination. Sequencing used peripheral blood, obtained on day 0 of AZD1222 vaccination. These receptors were obtained from an adult in good health.

The chain employs TRBV6-5 and TRBJ2-1; perhaps TRBD1 as D (5 bases). Germline V gene data show CDR1 as MNHEY and CDR2 as SVGAGI. V shed 5 bases and J shed 0 bases, with 11 bases lying between them. The CDR3 has 15 residues. The CDR3 region has the DNA TGTGCCAGCAGTAGGACATCGAGCTCCTACAATGAGCAGTTCTTC. This codes for CASSRTSSSYNEQFF.

This rearrangement joins TRBV5-4 to TRBJ2-2; D unresolved. The V gene's germline CDR1 is SGHNT and CDR2 YYREEE (reference sequence). The CDR3 totals 14 residues. V was trimmed by 0 bases and J by 4 bases, leaving 7 bases between them. The CDR3 DNA follows: TGTGCCAGCAGCTTGGGGGGTCCCACCGGGGAGCTGTTTTTT. This sequence encodes CASSLGGPTGELFF. The variable domain in full, completed from reference TRBV5-4 and TRBJ2-2, reads ETGVTQSPTHLIKTRGQQVTLRCSSQSGHNTVSWYQQALGQGPQFIFQYYREEENGRGNFPPRFSGLQFPNYSSELNVNALELDDSALYLCASSLGGPTGELFFGEGSRLTVL.

This chain links TRBV5-6 with TRBJ1-1; the match to TRBD1 covers 8 bases. CDR3 length: 13 amino acids. Germline V gene sequence: CDR1 SGHDT, CDR2 YYEEEE. V lost 4 bases, J lost 5 bases, and 4 bases stayed unmatched. The CDR3 DNA reads as TGTGCCAGCAGCCTTGACAGGGGAACTGAAGCTTTCTTT. Encoded protein: CASSLDRGTEAFF.

This clone was counted between two and nine times. The J gene is TRBJ2-7, the V gene TRBV9; D could derive from TRBD1 or TRBD2 (6 bases each). The CDR3 contains 15 residues. Germline V lookup: CDR1 SGDLS, CDR2 YYNGEE. Between the trimmed V and J ends, which lost 0 bases and 2 bases, there was a span of 12 bases. The CDR3 region is CASSVGGGSAYEQYF. The CDR3 DNA reads TGTGCCAGCAGCGTAGGAGGGGGGAGCGCCTACGAGCAGTACTTC.

The CDR3 protein is CASSWVGVSYEQYF. The CDR3 coding sequence is TGTGCCAGCAGTTGGGTAGGGGTATCCTACGAGCAGTACTTC. V usage is TRBV28 and J usage is TRBJ2-7; TRBD1 might be the D (5 bases). The germline gives CDR1 MDHEN, CDR2 SYDVKM. V was cut by 4 bases and J by 1 base, with 11 bases left in between. The length of the CDR3 is 14 residues.

The sample holds one count of this clone. The chain has TRBV27 and TRBJ2-7, with 7 positions matching TRBD1. Germline CDR1 reads MNHEY; CDR2 reads SMNVEV (reference sequence). V shed 6 bases and J 0 bases; nucleotides not matched to a gene: 8. CDR3 length: 15 amino acids. CDR3 in amino acids: CASRPQGFSSYEQYF. The CDR3 DNA is TGTGCCAGCAGACCACAGGGGTTTAGCTCCTACGAGCAGTACTTC.

This chain joins TRBV18 and TRBJ2-6, with TRBD1 matching 12 bases. Germline V gives CDR1 KGHSH, CDR2 LQKENI. Trimming at V came to 3 bases and at J to 4 bases, leaving 7 bases not matched to a gene. The CDR3 totals 18 residues. The CDR3, as DNA: TGTGCCAGCTCACCCGGGACAGGGGGCGCAGAAGGGGCCAACGTCCTGACTTTC. As protein: CASSPGTGGAEGANVLTF.